Below are 11 T cell receptor beta chains sequenced from a single sample in a study of control samples from healthy donors and cancer patients. Method: immunoSEQ multiplex PCR; TCRdb's copy keeps in-frame clones and lacks some. The sample lists roughly 120,000 clones, roughly 93% occurring once. Sequencing used blood. The receptors derive from a man between 25 and 39 years old in good health.

Only one count was recorded for this clone. V and J are TRBV13 and TRBJ2-1; TRBD2 agrees at 9 bases. Germline V gene lookup returns CDR1 PRHDT and CDR2 FYEKMQ (reference sequence). Unmatched junction bases numbered 5, after V lost 7 bases and J lost 10 bases. The CDR3 length is 12 residues. CDR3 sequence: CASTLAGNEQFF. CDR3 coding DNA: TGTGCCAGCACCCTAGCGGGAAACGAGCAGTTCTTC. Combining the CDR3 with reference TRBV13 and TRBJ2-1 gives the whole variable domain AAGVIQSPRHLIKEKRETATLKCYPIPRHDTVYWYQQGPGQDPQFLISFYEKMQSDKGSIPDRFSAQQFSDYHSELNMSSLELGDSALYFCASTLAGNEQFFGPGTRLTVL.

V gene TRBV5-6 combines with J gene TRBJ2-5; 10 bases match TRBD1. Germline CDR1 reads SGHDT; CDR2 reads YYEEEE. The CDR3 spans 15 residues. Trimming took 3 bases from V and 0 from J; bases not matched to a gene: 2. The CDR3 DNA reads TGTGCCAGCAGCTCGGGACAGGGGAACCAAGAGACCCAGTACTTC. Translation gives CASSSGQGNQETQYF.

This clone was seen just once. V is TRBV9 and J is TRBJ1-2, with 8 bases lining up with TRBD1. The CDR3 runs to 15 residues. Germline V CDR1 and CDR2: SGDLS, YYNGEE. J was trimmed by 8 bases and V by 10 bases; bases with no gene match: 19. CDR3 protein: CARRVGAQGGGGYTF. The CDR3, as DNA: TGTGCCCGCCGCGTAGGGGCACAGGGGGGGGGAGGCTACACCTTC.

The rearrangement uses TRBV24-1 and TRBJ2-3, with 7 nucleotides matching TRBD1. With V trimmed by 4 bases and J by 6 bases, 6 bases remained unmatched. Germline lookup yields CDR1 KGHDR and CDR2 SFDVKD. This CDR3 region has 14 residues. The CDR3 sequence: CATSDRGILDTQYF. The CDR3 bases are TGTGCCACCAGTGACAGGGGGATTTTGGATACGCAGTATTTT.

The chain links TRBV28 to TRBJ2-7; D may be TRBD1 (6 bases). CDR1 is MDHEN, CDR2 SYDVKM, per germline. The CDR3 consists of 16 residues. V lost 3 bases and J 7 bases, leaving 22 bases between the germline ends. CDR3 residues: CASSFLRPGALGEQYF. The CDR3, as DNA: TGTGCCAGCAGTTTTCTCCGGCCAGGGGCTTTGGGGGAGCAGTACTTC.

This clone showed up many times. The chain joins TRBV25-1 to TRBJ2-7, with TRBD1 matching over 9 bases. Germline V gene data show CDR1 as MGHDK and CDR2 as SYGVNS. The CDR3 has 15 residues. The V gene end was trimmed by 4 bases and the J gene end by 3 bases; junction bases not matched to a gene: 7. The CDR3 nucleotides read TGTGCCAGCAGTGGGTCGCCGGGACAGGGCTACGAGCAGTACTTC. Protein: CASSGSPGQGYEQYF.

The chain combines TRBV6-6 with TRBJ1-1; 8 bases are shared with TRBD1. The ends lost 11 bases at V and 3 bases at J; junction bases unmatched: 8. The CDR3 is made up of 13 amino acids. Germline V gene lookup returns CDR1 MNHNY and CDR2 SVGAGI (reference sequence). The CDR3 loop reads CAAARGRDTEAFF. The CDR3 DNA is TGTGCCGCCGCCAGGGGGCGAGACACTGAAGCTTTCTTT.

This rearrangement joins TRBV2 to TRBJ2-1; perhaps D is TRBD1 or TRBD2 (6 bases each). V lost 8 bases and J lost 3, with 14 bases in between. CDR3 size: 14 residues. Germline values: CDR1 SNHLY, CDR2 FYNNEI. The DNA for the CDR3 is TGTGCCAGCCAAGGGGGGCAAGGCTACAATGAGCAGTTCTTC. This gives the protein CASQGGQGYNEQFF.

The V and J genes are TRBV9 and TRBJ1-1; possible D gene TRBD1, 5 bases. Trimming removed 0 bases at V and 0 bases at J, with 9 bases between. This CDR3 region has 15 residues. Germline loops: CDR1 SGDLS, CDR2 YYNGEE. CDR3 sequence reads: CASSVDEGMNTEAFF. CDR3 sequence (DNA): TGTGCCAGCAGCGTAGACGAGGGGATGAACACTGAAGCTTTCTTT. Supplemented by reference TRBV9 and TRBJ1-1, the full variable domain reads DSGVTQTPKHLITATGQRVTLRCSPRSGDLSVYWYQQSLDQGLQFLIQYYNGEERAKGNILERFSAQQFPDLHSELNLSSLELGDSALYFCASSVDEGMNTEAFFGQGTRLTVV.

The chain has TRBV6-4 and TRBJ1-1, with 7 nucleotides matching TRBD1. In germline, CDR1 is MRHNA, CDR2 SNTAGT. The junction had 4 bases not matched to a gene; V was cut back by 5 bases and J by 1 base. The CDR3 has 14 residues. CDR3 DNA sequence: TGTGCCAGCAGTACAGGGGAGGGGAACACTGAAGCTTTCTTT. Amino acids: CASSTGEGNTEAFF.

The chain couples TRBV3-1 (or the pseudogene TRBV3-2) to TRBJ2-5; TRBD2 matches 16 bases. Germline V gene sequence: CDR1 LGHDT, CDR2 YNNKEL (reference sequence). This CDR3 region has 20 residues. Trimming at V came to 1 base and at J to 5 bases, leaving 13 bases not matched to a gene. CDR3 protein: CASSQVGTSGGVGGSETQYF. CDR3 nucleotide sequence: TGTGCCAGCAGCCAAGTAGGGACTAGCGGGGGGGTAGGTGGATCGGAGACCCAGTACTTC.